This TCR beta chain was captured by sequencing in a study of blood T cell repertoires in COVID-19. Data came from immunoSEQ multiplex PCR; TCRdb stores just in-frame clones and leaves some out. The sample contains about 330,000 clones, over 75% of which appear only once. Trimming removed 6 bases at V and 1 base at J, with 12 bases between. From germline, CDR1 is MNHEY and CDR2 SVGAGI. This CDR3 spans 14 amino acids. The material sequenced was PBMCs or T cells enriched from blood (not recorded which). The sequence was collected from a woman aged 25 to 39 who had recovered from COVID-19. V and J are TRBV6-5 and TRBJ1-1, with D tentatively TRBD1 (6 bases). The CDR3, as DNA: TGTGCCAGCAGCGGTTTGACAGGGAACACTGAAGCTTTCTTT. Residues: CASSGLTGNTEAFF.